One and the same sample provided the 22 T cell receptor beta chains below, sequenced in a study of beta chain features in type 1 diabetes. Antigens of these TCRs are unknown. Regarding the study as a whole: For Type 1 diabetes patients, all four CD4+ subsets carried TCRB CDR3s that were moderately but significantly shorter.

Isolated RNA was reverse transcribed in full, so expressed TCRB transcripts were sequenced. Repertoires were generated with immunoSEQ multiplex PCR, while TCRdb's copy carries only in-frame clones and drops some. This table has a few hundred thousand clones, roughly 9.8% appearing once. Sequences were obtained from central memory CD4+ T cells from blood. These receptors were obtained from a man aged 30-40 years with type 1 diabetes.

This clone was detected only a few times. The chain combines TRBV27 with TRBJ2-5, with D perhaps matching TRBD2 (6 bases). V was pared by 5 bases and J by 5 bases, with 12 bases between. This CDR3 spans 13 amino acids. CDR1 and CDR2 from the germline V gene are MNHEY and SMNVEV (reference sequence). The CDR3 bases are TGTGCCAGCAGTCGGGTTCTAGCGGAGACCCAGTACTTC. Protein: CASSRVLAETQYF.

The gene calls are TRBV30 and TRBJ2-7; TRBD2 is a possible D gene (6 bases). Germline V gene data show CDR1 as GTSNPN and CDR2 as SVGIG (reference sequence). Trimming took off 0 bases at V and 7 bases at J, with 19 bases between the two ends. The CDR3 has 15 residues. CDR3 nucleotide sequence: TGTGCCTGGAGTGTGGGACTTCTTGATCCGGGGGAGCAGTACTTC. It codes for CAWSVGLLDPGEQYF.

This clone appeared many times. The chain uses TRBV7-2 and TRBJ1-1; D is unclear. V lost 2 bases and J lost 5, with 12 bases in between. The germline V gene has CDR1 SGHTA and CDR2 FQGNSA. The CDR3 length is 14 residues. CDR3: CASSLLRAPTEAFF. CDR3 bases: TGTGCCAGCAGCTTATTGAGGGCTCCGACTGAAGCTTTCTTT.

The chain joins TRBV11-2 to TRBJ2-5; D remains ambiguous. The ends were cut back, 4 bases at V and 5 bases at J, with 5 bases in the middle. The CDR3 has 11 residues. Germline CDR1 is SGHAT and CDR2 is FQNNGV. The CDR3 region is CASSSTETQYF. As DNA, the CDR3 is TGTGCCAGCAGCTCCACCGAGACCCAGTACTTC.

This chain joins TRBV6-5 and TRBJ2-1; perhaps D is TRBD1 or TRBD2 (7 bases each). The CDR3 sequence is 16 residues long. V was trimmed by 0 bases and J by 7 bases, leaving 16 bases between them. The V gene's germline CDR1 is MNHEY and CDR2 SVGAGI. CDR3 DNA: TGTGCCAGCAGTTACTCGACAGGGAGCGGGGCTAATGAGCAGTTCTTC. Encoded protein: CASSYSTGSGANEQFF.

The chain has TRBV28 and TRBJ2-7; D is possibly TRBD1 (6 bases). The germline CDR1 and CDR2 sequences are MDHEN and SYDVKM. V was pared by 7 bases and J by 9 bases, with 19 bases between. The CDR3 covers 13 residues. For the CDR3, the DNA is TGTGCCAGCACCAGGGGAAGGAGTACGAGGCAGTACTTC. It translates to CASTRGRSTRQYF.

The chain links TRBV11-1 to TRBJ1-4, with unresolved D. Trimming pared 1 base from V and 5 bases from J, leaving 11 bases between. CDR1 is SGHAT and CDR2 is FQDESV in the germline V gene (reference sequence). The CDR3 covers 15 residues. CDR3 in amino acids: CASSLGAGRNEKLFF. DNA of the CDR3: TGTGCCAGCAGCTTAGGAGCGGGCCGAAATGAAAAACTGTTTTTT.

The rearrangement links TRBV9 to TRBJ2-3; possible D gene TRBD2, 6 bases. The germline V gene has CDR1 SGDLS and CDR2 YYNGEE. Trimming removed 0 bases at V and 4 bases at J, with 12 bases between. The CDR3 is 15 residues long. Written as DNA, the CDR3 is TGTGCCAGCAGCGTAGGGGGGAGGTGGCCAGATACGCAGTATTTT. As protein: CASSVGGRWPDTQYF.

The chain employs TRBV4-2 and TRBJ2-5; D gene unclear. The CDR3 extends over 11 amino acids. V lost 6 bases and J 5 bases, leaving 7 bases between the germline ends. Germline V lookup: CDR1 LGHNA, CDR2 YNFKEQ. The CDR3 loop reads CASSAMETQYF. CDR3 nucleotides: TGTGCCAGCAGTGCCATGGAGACCCAGTACTTC.

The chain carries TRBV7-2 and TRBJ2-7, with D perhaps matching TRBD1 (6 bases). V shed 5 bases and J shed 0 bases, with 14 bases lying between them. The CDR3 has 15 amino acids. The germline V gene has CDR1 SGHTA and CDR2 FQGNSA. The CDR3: CASSAGTPDSYEQYF. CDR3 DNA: TGTGCCAGCAGCGCCGGGACACCCGACTCCTACGAGCAGTACTTC.

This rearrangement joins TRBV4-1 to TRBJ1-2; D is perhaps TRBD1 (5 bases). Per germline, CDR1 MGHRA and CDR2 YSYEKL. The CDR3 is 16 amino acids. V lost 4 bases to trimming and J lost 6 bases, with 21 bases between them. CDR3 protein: CASSPPRPGLGDGYTF. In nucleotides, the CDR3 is TGCGCCAGCAGCCCCCCGAGGCCGGGACTGGGGGATGGCTACACCTTC.

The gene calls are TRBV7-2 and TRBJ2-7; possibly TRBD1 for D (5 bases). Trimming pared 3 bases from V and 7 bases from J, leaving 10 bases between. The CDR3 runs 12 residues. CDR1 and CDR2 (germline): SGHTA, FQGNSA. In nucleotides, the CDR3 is TGTGCCAGCAGCTTGGACATAGGGGAGCAGTACTTC. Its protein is CASSLDIGEQYF.

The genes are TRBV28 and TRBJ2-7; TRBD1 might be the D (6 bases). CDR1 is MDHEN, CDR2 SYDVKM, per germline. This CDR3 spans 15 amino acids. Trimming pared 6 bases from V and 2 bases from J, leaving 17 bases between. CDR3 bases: TGTGCCAGCAGCTTAGGGACGGGACACCCCTACGAGCAGTACTTC. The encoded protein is CASSLGTGHPYEQYF.

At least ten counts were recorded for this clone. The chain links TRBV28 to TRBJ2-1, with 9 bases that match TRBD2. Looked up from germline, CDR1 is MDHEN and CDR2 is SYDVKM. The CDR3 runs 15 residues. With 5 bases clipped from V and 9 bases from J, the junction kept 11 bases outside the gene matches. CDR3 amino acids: CASSSLRGREGEQFF. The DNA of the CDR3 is TGTGCCAGCAGTAGCCTACGCGGGAGGGAGGGTGAGCAGTTCTTC. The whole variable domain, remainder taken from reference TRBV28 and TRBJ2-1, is DVKVTQSSRYLVKRTGEKVFLECVQDMDHENMFWYRQDPGLGLRLIYFSYDVKMKEKGDIPEGYSVSREKKERFSLILESASTNQTSMYLCASSSLRGREGEQFFGPGTRLTVL.

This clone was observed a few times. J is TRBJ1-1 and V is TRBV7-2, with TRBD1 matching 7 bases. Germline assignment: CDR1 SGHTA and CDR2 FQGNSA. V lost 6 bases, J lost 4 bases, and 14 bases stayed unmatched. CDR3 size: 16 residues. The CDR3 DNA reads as TGTGCCAGCAGATGGACAGGCGGTCGTCGGACCACTGAAGCTTTCTTT. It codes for CASRWTGGRRTTEAFF.

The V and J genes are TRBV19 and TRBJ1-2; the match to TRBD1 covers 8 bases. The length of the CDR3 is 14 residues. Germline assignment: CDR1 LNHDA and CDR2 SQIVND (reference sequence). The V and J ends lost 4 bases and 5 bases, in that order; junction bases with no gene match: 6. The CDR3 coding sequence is TGTGCCAGTAGTAGCCGGGACAGGCCATATGGCTACACCTTC. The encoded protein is CASSSRDRPYGYTF.

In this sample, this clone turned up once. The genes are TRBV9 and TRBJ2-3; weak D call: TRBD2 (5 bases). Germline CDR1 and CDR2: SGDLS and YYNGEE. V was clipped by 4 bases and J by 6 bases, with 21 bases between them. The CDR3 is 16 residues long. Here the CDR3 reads CASSPRSLSPGDTQYF. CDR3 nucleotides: TGTGCCAGCAGCCCCCGGTCCCTTAGCCCGGGGGATACGCAGTATTTT.

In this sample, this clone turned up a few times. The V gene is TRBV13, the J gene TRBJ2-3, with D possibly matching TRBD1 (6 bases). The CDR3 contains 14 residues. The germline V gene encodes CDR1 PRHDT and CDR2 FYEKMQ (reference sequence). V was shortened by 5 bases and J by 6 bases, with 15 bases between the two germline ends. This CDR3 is CASSRDTGWDTQYF. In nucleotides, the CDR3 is TGTGCCAGCAGCAGAGATACAGGGTGGGATACGCAGTATTTT.

The CDR3 DNA reads as TGCGCCAGCAGCCAAGTCGTTAGCGGGAGGGCCCGAGAGACCCAGTACTTC. Its protein product is CASSQVVSGRARETQYF. The rearrangement links TRBV4-3 to TRBJ2-5; TRBD2 agrees at 11 bases. V gave up 1 base and J gave up 4 bases; unmatched junction bases: 8. This CDR3 contains 17 residues. In germline, CDR1 is LGHNA, CDR2 YSLEER.

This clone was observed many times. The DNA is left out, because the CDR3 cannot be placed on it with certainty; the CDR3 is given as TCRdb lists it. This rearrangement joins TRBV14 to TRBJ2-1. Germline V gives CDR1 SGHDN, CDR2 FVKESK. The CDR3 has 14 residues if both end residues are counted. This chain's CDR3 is CASSPVNFGNEQFF.

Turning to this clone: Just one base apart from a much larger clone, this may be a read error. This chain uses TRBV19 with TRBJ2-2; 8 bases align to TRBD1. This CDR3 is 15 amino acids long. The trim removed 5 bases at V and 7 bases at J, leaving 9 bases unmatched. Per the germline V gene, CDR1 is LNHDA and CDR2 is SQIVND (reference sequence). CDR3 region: CASSGAGGKGGELFF. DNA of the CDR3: TGTGCCAGTAGTGGGGCAGGGGGCAAGGGCGGGGAGCTGTTTTTT.

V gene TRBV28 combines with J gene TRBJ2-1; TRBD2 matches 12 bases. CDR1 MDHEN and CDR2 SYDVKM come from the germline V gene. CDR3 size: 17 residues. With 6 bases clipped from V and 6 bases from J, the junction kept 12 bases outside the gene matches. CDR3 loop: CASRGRTSGNYRNEQFF. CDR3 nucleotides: TGTGCCAGCAGGGGCCGGACTAGCGGGAATTATCGCAATGAGCAGTTCTTC.